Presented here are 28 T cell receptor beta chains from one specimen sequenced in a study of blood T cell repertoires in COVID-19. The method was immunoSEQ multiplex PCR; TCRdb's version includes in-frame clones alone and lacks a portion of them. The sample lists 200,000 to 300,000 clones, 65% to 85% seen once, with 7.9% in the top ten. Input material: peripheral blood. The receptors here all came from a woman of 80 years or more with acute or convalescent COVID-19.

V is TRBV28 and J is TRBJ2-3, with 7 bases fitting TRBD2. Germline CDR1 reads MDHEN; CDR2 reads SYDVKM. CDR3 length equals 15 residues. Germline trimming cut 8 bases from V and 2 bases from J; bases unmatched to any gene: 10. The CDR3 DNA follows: TGTGCCAGCCTTGCCCAGCGGGACCTCACAGATACGCAGTATTTT. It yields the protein CASLAQRDLTDTQYF.

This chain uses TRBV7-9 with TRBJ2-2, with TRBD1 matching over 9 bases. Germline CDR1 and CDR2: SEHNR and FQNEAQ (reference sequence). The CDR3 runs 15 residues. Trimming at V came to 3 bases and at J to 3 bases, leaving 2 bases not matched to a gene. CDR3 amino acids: CASSFRDRDTGELFF. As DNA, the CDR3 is TGTGCCAGCAGCTTCCGGGACAGGGACACCGGGGAGCTGTTTTTT.

The CDR3 DNA is TGCGCCAGCAGCTTGGAACCGACGTCGTGGACAAAGAACACTGAAGCTTTCTTT. Encoded protein: CASSLEPTSWTKNTEAFF. J is TRBJ1-1 and V is TRBV5-1; D might be TRBD1 (5 bases). CDR3 length: 18 residues. Trimming pared 0 bases from V and 1 base from J, leaving 19 bases between. Germline loops: CDR1 SGHRS, CDR2 YFSETQ.

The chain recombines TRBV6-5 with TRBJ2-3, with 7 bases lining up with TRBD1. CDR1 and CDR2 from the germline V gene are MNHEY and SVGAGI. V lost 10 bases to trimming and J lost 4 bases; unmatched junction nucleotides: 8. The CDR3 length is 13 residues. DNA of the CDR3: TGTGCCACCGAGGACAGGCCGTCAGATACGCAGTATTTT. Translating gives CATEDRPSDTQYF.

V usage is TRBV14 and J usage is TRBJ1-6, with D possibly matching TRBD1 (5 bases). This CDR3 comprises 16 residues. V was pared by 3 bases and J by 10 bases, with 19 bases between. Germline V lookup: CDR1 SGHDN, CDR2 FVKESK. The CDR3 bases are TGTGCCAGCAGCCAGAGGGAGGGACTCCTCGGGTCACCCCTCCACTTT. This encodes CASSQREGLLGSPLHF.

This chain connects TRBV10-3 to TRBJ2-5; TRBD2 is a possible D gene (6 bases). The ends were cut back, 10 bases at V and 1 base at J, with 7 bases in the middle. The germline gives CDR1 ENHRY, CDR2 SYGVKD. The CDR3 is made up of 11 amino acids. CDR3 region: CASSGQETQYF. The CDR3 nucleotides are TGTGCCAGTAGCGGCCAAGAGACCCAGTACTTC.

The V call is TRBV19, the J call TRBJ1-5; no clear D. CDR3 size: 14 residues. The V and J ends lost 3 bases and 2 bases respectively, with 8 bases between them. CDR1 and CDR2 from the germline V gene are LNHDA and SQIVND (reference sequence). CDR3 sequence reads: CASSISGGNQPQHF. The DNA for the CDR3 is TGTGCCAGTAGTATTTCTGGAGGCAATCAGCCCCAGCATTTT.

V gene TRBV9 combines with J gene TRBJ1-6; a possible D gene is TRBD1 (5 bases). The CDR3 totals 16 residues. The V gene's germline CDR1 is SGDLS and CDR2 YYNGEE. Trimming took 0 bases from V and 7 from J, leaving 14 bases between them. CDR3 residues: CASSVGQPGPNSPLHF. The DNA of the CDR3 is TGTGCCAGCAGCGTAGGACAGCCGGGCCCGAATTCACCCCTCCACTTT.

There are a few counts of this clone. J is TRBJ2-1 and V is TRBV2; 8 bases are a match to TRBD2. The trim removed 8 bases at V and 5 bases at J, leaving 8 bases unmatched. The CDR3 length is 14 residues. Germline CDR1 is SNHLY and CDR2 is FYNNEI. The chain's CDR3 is CASPRGGPDNEQFF. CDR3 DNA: TGTGCCAGCCCACGGGGGGGCCCCGACAATGAGCAGTTCTTC. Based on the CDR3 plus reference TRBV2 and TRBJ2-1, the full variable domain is EPEVTQTPSHQVTQMGQEVILRCVPISNHLYFYWYRQILGQKVEFLVSFYNNEISEKSEIFDDQFSVERPDGSNFTLKIRSTKLEDSAMYFCASPRGGPDNEQFFGPGTRLTVL.

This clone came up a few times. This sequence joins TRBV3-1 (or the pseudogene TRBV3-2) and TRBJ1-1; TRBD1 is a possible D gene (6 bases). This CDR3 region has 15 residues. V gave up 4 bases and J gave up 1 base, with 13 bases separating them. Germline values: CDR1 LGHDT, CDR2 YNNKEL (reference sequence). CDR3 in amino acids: CASSLGRGRNTEAFF. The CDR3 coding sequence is TGTGCCAGCAGCCTAGGCAGGGGTCGGAACACTGAAGCTTTCTTT.

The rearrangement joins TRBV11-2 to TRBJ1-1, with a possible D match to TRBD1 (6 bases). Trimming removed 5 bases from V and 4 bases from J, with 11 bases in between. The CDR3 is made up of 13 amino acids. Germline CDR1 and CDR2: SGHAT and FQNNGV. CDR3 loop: CASSRTGFTEAFF. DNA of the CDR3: TGTGCCAGCAGCCGCACAGGGTTCACTGAAGCTTTCTTT.

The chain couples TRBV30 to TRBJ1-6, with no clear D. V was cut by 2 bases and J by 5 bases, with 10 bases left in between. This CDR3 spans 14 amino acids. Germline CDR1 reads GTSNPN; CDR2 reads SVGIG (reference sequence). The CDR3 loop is CAWSQSPNNSPLHF. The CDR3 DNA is TGTGCCTGGAGTCAAAGCCCGAATAATTCACCCCTCCACTTT.

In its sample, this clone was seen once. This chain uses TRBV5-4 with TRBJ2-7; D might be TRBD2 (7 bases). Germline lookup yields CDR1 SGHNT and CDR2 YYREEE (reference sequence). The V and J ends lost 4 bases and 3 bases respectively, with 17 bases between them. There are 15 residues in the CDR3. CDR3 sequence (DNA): TGTGCCAGCAGCCGGGGGCACGGCGGGAGCTACGAGCAGTACTTC. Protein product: CASSRGHGGSYEQYF.

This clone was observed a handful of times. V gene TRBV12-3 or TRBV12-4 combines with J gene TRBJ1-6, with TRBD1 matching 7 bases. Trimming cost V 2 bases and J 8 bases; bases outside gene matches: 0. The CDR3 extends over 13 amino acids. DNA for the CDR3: TGTGCCAGCAGTTTAACAGGGGATTCACCCCTCCACTTT. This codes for CASSLTGDSPLHF.

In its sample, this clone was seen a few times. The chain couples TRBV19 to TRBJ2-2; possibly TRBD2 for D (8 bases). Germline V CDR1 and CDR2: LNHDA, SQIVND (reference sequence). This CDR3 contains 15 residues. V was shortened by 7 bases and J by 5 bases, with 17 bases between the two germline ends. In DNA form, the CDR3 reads TGTGCCAGTACCTCGGGAGGGGGCCCAACCGGGGAGCTGTTTTTT. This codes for CASTSGGGPTGELFF.

The CDR3, as DNA: TGCGCCAGCAGCTCTGGCGGAGGGGCAGATACGCAGTATTTT. Amino acids: CASSSGGGADTQYF. V and J are TRBV5-1 and TRBJ2-3, with a tentative D call TRBD2 (6 bases). The germline CDR1 and CDR2 sequences are SGHRS and YFSETQ. V lost 3 bases to trimming and J lost 4 bases, with 12 bases between them. The CDR3 covers 14 residues.

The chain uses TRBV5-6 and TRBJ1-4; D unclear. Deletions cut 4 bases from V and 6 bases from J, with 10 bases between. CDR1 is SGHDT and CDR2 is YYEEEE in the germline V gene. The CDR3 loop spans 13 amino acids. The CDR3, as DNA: TGTGCCAGCAGCGGGAGGAGGTATGAAAAACTGTTTTTT. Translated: CASSGRRYEKLFF.

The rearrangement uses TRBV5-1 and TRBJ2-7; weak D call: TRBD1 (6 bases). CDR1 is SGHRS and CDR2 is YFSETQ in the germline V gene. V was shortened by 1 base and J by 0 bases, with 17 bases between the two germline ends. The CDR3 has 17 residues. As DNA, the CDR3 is TGCGCCAGCAGCTTGCCCCCGGGTCAGGGGCCCTCCTACGAGCAGTACTTC. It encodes CASSLPPGQGPSYEQYF.

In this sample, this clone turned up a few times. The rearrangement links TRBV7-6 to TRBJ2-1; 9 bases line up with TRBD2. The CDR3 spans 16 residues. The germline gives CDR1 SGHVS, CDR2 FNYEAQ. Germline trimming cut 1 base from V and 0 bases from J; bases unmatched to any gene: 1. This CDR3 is CASSLGTSDSYNEQFF. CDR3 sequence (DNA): TGTGCCAGCAGCTTAGGGACTAGCGACTCCTACAATGAGCAGTTCTTC.

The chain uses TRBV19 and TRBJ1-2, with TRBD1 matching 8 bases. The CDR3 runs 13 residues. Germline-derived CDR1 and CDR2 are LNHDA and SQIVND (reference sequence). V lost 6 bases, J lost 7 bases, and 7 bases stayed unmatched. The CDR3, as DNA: TGTGCCAGTAGCAGCACAGGGGGTAGTGGCTACACCTTC. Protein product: CASSSTGGSGYTF.

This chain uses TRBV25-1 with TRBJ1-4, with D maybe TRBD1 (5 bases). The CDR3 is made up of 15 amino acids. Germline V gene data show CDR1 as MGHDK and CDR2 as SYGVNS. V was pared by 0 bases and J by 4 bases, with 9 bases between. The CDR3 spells CASSEYTGSNEKLFF. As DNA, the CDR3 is TGTGCCAGCAGTGAATACACAGGCAGTAATGAAAAACTGTTTTTT.

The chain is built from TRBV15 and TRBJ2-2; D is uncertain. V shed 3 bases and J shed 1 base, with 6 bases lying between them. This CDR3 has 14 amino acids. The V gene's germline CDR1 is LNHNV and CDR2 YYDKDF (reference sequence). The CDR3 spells CATSSTRNTGELFF. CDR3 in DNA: TGTGCCACCAGCAGCACACGGAACACCGGGGAGCTGTTTTTT.

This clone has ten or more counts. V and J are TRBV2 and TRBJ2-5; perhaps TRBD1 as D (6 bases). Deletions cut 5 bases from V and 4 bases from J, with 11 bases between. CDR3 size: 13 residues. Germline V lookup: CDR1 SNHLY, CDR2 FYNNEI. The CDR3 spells CASSQGLGETQYF. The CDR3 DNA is TGTGCCAGCAGTCAGGGGTTAGGAGAGACCCAGTACTTC.

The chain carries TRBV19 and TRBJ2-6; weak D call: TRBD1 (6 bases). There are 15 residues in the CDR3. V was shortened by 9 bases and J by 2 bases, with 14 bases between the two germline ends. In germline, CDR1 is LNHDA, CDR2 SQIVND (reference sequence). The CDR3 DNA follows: TGTGCCAGCGGTGGACAGATTGCTGGGGCCAACGTCCTGACTTTC. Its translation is CASGGQIAGANVLTF.

The CDR3 DNA is TGTGCCAGTAGTATAGATCACGGGACAGAGATCTACGAGCAGTACTTC. It is translated as CASSIDHGTEIYEQYF. The gene calls are TRBV19 and TRBJ2-7; 7 bases agree with TRBD1. Germline assignment: CDR1 LNHDA and CDR2 SQIVND (reference sequence). Trimming removed 0 bases from V and 3 bases from J; junction bases left unmatched: 8. There are 16 residues in the CDR3.

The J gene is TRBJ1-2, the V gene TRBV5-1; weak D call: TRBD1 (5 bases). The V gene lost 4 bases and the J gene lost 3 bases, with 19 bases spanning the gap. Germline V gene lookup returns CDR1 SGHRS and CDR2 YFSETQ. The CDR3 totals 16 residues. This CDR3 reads CASSPGRGPSDYGYTF. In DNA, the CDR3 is TGCGCCAGCAGCCCCGGGCGGGGCCCTTCGGACTATGGCTACACCTTC.

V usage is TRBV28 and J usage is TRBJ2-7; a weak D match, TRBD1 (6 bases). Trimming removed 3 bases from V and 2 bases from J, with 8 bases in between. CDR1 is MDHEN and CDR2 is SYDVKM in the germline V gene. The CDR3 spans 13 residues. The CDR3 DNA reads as TGTGCCAGCAGTTTGGGGACACCCTACGAGCAGTACTTC. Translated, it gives CASSLGTPYEQYF.

The CDR3 DNA is TGTGCCAGTGGGAGGCCCGGGATTAACTATGGCTACACCTTC. Its protein is CASGRPGINYGYTF. The V call is TRBV19, the J call TRBJ1-2; no definite D call. The V gene's germline CDR1 is LNHDA and CDR2 SQIVND (reference sequence). The CDR3 totals 14 residues. Trimming removed 8 bases from V and 1 base from J, with 14 bases in between.